A selection of T cell receptor beta chains follows, all from one sample in a study of shared clonotypes between healthy human individuals. The protocol was immunoSEQ multiplex PCR, while the TCRdb copy is restricted to in-frame clones and leaves out a portion. The sample has millions of clones; about 95% are singletons. The sequenced material came from naive CD8+ T cells sorted from blood. The receptors were sampled from a man younger than 35 in good health. The CDR3 runs from the conserved cysteine through the conserved F or W. A D gene is named only where the DNA matches it firmly. Some rows mark clone size as missing; the rest say once, few, many or name a class of expanded clone.

>TRBJ2-5|.|TRBV13|.
TGTGCCAGCAGCTCGGGACTGATCCAAGAGACCCAGTACTTC
CASSSGLIQETQYF
>TRBJ2-1|.|TRBV7-8|TRBD2
TGTGCCAGCAGCCTTGGACTAGCGGGGGGGATAATTTACAATGAGCAGTTCTTC
CASSLGLAGGIIYNEQFF
>TRBJ1-2|.|TRBV2|.
TGTGCCAGCATAAACAATTTTGGCTATGGCTACACCTTC
CASINNFGYGYTF
>TRBJ2-5|.|TRBV5-6|TRBD1
TGTGCCAGCAGCTACCGGACAGGTTACGGGCAAGAGACCCAGTACTTC
CASSYRTGYGQETQYF
>TRBJ2-3|.|TRBV7-9|TRBD2
TGTGCCAGTCCGAGCGGGGAATTGTCAGATACGCAGTATTTT
CASPSGELSDTQYF
>TRBJ2-3|.|TRBV27|.
TGTGCCAGCAGTTGGTTCTCCGGGGATACGCAGTATTTT
CASSWFSGDTQYF
>TRBJ2-1|once|TRBV19|.
TGTGCCAGTAGTAGGACCGGGACACACAGCAGAAACTACAATGAGCAGTTCTTC
CASSRTGTHSRNYNEQFF
>TRBJ1-4|.|TRBV4-3|.
TGCGCCAGCAGCCAAGATTTTGAGGGTGGAGGTGAAAAACTGTTTTTT
CASSQDFEGGGEKLFF
>TRBJ1-4|.|TRBV4-2|TRBD1
TGTGCCAGCAGCCAAGGGACAGGGGATGAAAAACTGTTTTTT
CASSQGTGDEKLFF
>TRBJ2-7|.|TRBV4-2|TRBD2
TGTGCCAGCAGCCACGTAATACCGGGACTAGCGGGGTCCTACGAGCAGTACTTC
CASSHVIPGLAGSYEQYF
>TRBJ1-1|.|TRBV6-5|.
TGTGCCAGCAGTTACTCCGGGGGCTATGGTGAAGCTTTCTTT
CASSYSGGYGEAFF
>TRBJ2-5|.|TRBV7-2|.
TGTGCCAGCAGCCCGCCCCCGTTGGAGACCCAGTACTTC
CASSPPPLETQYF
>TRBJ2-3|.|TRBV7-6|.
TGTGCCAGCAGCTTAGAGAGCGGCCGCACAGATACGCAGTATTTT
CASSLESGRTDTQYF
>TRBJ2-7|.|TRBV4-2|TRBD1
TGTGCCAGCAGCCAGGGACAGTTCTACGAGCAGTACTTC
CASSQGQFYEQYF
>TRBJ2-3|.|TRBV2|TRBD2
TGTGCCAGCAGTGAAGCGCCGAATAGCGGGATCCATACGCAGTATTTT
CASSEAPNSGIHTQYF
>TRBJ2-7|.|TRBV6-5|.
TGTGCCAGCACCAACAACAGGGACGAGCAGTACTTC
CASTNNRDEQYF
>TRBJ1-1|.|TRBV28|TRBD1
TGTGCCAGCAGTACAGGGGCGCGTGGCACTGAAGCTTTCTTT
CASSTGARGTEAFF
>TRBJ1-1|.|TRBV19|.
TGTGCCAGTTGGACGGCGAACACTGAAGCTTTCTTT
CASWTANTEAFF
>TRBJ2-2|.|TRBV19|TRBD1
TGTGCCAGTAGAAATAGGGGACAGGGTAGTACCGGGGAGCTGTTTTTT
CASRNRGQGSTGELFF